This T cell receptor beta chain stems from a study of CD8+CD57+ T cells in acquired aplastic anemia. Study details: Across the sorted CD4+ and CD8+ cells, DNA amounts averaged about 3 ug. Healthy donors had, on average, approximately 9.9 million reads for their CD4+ cells.

Genomic DNA provided the template from which TCR beta VDJ and CDR3 profiles were obtained. TCRdb processed the reads anew with MiXCR; each CDR3 protein has one entry. The sample contains some 410,000 distinct CDR3 sequences, about two thirds of which appear only once. Comments on this clonotype: Its antigen is not identified.

Points from the study as a whole: Patients had about 31 CD8+ CDR3 sequences in common with controls (the shared set). No significant difference in CD8+ Simpson's diversity was found between patients and controls.

The clonotype originates from a human donor in good health, serving as a control. Sequencing was performed on sorted CD4+, CD8+, or CD8+CD57+ T cells (not recorded which) from PBMCs.

CDR3 protein: CASSASPGEGGNTIYF. In DNA, the CDR3 is TGTGCCAGCAGCGCGTCCCCCGGGGAGGGGGGAAACACCATATATTTT. The V and J genes are TRBV12-3 or TRBV12-4 and TRBJ1-3; D may be TRBD1 (5 bases). CDR3 length: 16 amino acids. The V end was cut by 6 bases, the J end by 4 bases, with 19 bases between.